This T cell receptor (beta chain) was sequenced in a study of vaccination and CD4 T cells after COVID-19. Overall study: Each individual in the study obtained two doses of BNT162b2 or mRNA-1273 vaccine. Post-COVID specimens were obtained a median 101 days after diagnosis (range 35 to 161). The peptides that stimulated the cells were overlapping spike peptides from SARS-CoV-2, HCoV-NL63, HCoV-OC43 and HCoV-229E.

Treatment given: approximately 11-day PBMC culture with coronavirus spike peptide pools or control peptides (ViraFEST assay). CD4+ T cells of the unexposed donor were collected before the COVID-19 pandemic (2011-2018). Alongside roughly 9.2 IU/ml IL-2 and approximately 9.8 ug/ml peptide pools, PBMCs were cultured at approximately 2 million per well. Comments on this clonotype: What it binds is unknown.

Once obtained from cultured CD4+ T cells, the DNA was sequenced using the Oncomine TCR Beta short-read assay. TCRdb fed the PCR reads into MiXCR, producing one record per CDR3 protein. Of around 6,400 distinct CDR3 sequences in the sample, under 60% were seen once. Sequenced: CD4+ T cells from blood, cultured in vitro. The TCR originated in a human donor in good health.

The DNA for the CDR3 is TGCAGTGCCCAGGGGGACGTCTCCTACAATGAGCAGTTCTTC. Protein: CSAQGDVSYNEQFF. V is TRBV20-1 and J is TRBJ2-1, with 7 bases identical to TRBD1. Germline V gene lookup returns CDR1 DFQATT and CDR2 SNEGSKA (reference sequence). The CDR3 has 14 amino acids. V was clipped by 6 bases and J by 0 bases; unmatched bases: 5.